The T cell receptor (beta chain) under discussion was sequenced for a study of T-cell reconstitution after alpha-beta-depleted transplantation in children (TCRdb year 2016). For the study in its entirety: The study quantitatively tracked T-cell immune reconstitution after TCRalphabeta/CD19-depleted allogeneic hematopoietic cell transplantation in children using TCR repertoire profiling.

Concerning this clonotype: No cognate antigen has been identified for it. Within one base of it there is no much larger clone, and no base qualities were kept.

The protocol used for the library was PCR. TCRdb records Illumina HiSeq 2500 as the sequencer. Molecular barcoding was employed in the preparation of TCR libraries, with unique molecular identifiers being used to normalize TCRbeta repertoire quantification. TCRdb trimmed the raw reads at Q25, called clones with MiXCR and kept productive beta chains. Each CDR3 protein appears once, grouped with its most common genes and DNA. Within this sample are over 300,000 distinct CDR3 sequences, with 9% to 12% of them counted one time only. The top ten clones comprise less than 2.5% of the sample. This receptor was identified in a human donor who donated a stem cell graft to a child with acute lymphoblastic leukemia. The sample consisted of PBMCs from the stem cell graft donor, taken from the stem cell graft.

For the CDR3, the sequence is CASGSGQGQTGELFF. The DNA is TGTGCTAGTGGTTCAGGACAGGGGCAGACCGGGGAGCTGTTTTTT. The rearranged chain carries TRBV12-5 and TRBJ2-2; TRBD1 aligns with 9 central bases. The CDR3 has 15 amino acids, counting the end cysteine and phenylalanine. CDR3 DNA is the only sequence kept; it has 45 bases, read in frame from the first base. V trim: 4 bases; J trim: 5 bases; unmatched bases: 5. CDR1 is given as LGHNT and CDR2 as FRNRAP, both from the germline V gene.